The 17 T cell receptor beta chains listed next were all sequenced from one sample in a study of blood T cell repertoires in COVID-19. Only in-frame clones appear in the TCRdb table, and some are missing; sequencing was by immunoSEQ multiplex PCR. This table holds about 36,000 clones, about 74% found once. Sequencing was performed on peripheral blood. Every receptor here comes from a man aged 55 to 70 with active COVID-19.

The chain combines TRBV28 with TRBJ2-2; TRBD1 matches at 7 bases. This CDR3 is 15 amino acids long. Losses at the gene ends were 1 base for V and 5 bases for J; bases not matched to a gene: 4. The germline V gene encodes CDR1 MDHEN and CDR2 SYDVKM. The CDR3 region has the DNA TGTGCCAGCAGTTTATACAGGACAGGAACCGGGGAGCTGTTTTTT. It is translated as CASSLYRTGTGELFF.

V gene TRBV6-5 combines with J gene TRBJ2-1; tentative D call: TRBD2 (5 bases). The germline V gene encodes CDR1 MNHEY and CDR2 SVGAGI. The V and J ends lost 2 bases and 6 bases respectively, with 14 bases between them. The CDR3 is 15 amino acids. The CDR3: CASSYAGHTANEQFF. DNA for the CDR3: TGTGCCAGCAGTTACGCGGGCCATACTGCCAATGAGCAGTTCTTC.

The chain employs TRBV6-1 and TRBJ2-7; tentatively, D is TRBD2 (5 bases). Germline CDR1 and CDR2: MNHNS and SASEGT. V was cut by 4 bases and J by 5 bases, with 21 bases left in between. The CDR3 spans 16 residues. CDR3 region: CASSASTIAPFHEQYF. The CDR3 region has the DNA TGTGCCAGCAGTGCCAGTACCATAGCGCCCTTTCACGAGCAGTACTTC.

The chain carries TRBV6-5 and TRBJ2-7, with 8 bases lining up with TRBD1. The germline gives CDR1 MNHEY, CDR2 SVGAGI. This CDR3 is 15 amino acids long. V was clipped by 2 bases and J by 2 bases; unmatched bases: 5. Here the CDR3 DNA reads TGTGCCAGCAGTTACCGCGACAGGGGTGCCTACGAGCAGTACTTC. Protein sequence: CASSYRDRGAYEQYF.

This chain connects TRBV9 to TRBJ1-2, with TRBD1 matching over 8 bases. CDR3 length: 15 residues. Unmatched junction bases numbered 4, after V lost 0 bases and J lost 3 bases. In germline, CDR1 is SGDLS, CDR2 YYNGEE. The CDR3: CASSVEGTGDYGYTF. DNA for the CDR3: TGTGCCAGCAGCGTAGAGGGGACAGGCGACTATGGCTACACCTTC.

The chain is built from TRBV7-9 and TRBJ2-5; 8 positions agree with TRBD1. The CDR3 has 15 residues. The germline gives CDR1 SEHNR, CDR2 FQNEAQ (reference sequence). V dropped 5 bases and J dropped 1; count of bases not matched to a gene: 6. CDR3 region: CASSLDRGIQETQYF. The CDR3, as DNA: TGTGCCAGCAGCCTCGACAGGGGAATCCAAGAGACCCAGTACTTC. The full variable domain, in which reference TRBV7-9 and TRBJ2-5 provide the parts outside the CDR3, is DTGVSQNPRHKITKRGQNVTFRCDPISEHNRLYWYRQTLGQGPEFLTYFQNEAQLEKSRLLSDRFSAERPKGSFSTLEIQRTEQGDSAMYLCASSLDRGIQETQYFGPGTRLLVL.

The chain combines TRBV7-9 with TRBJ2-5, with 10 nucleotides matching TRBD2. Germline CDR1 is SEHNR and CDR2 is FQNEAQ (reference sequence). Losses at the gene ends were 6 bases for V and 5 bases for J; bases not matched to a gene: 6. The CDR3 contains 14 residues. Here the CDR3 reads CASSLAGVFETQYF. The CDR3 DNA is TGTGCCAGCAGTCTAGCGGGAGTTTTTGAGACCCAGTACTTC.

The rearrangement joins TRBV7-9 to TRBJ2-3, with D perhaps TRBD2 (6 bases). The CDR3 is 16 amino acids. Germline V gives CDR1 SEHNR, CDR2 FQNEAQ (reference sequence). Trimming left V 5 bases short and J 2 bases short, with 17 bases between. The CDR3 DNA is TGTGCCAGCAGCCCTCGGGGTAGCGGACACACAGATACGCAGTATTTT. Translating it yields CASSPRGSGHTDTQYF.

This clone has more than one count but fewer than ten. This chain joins TRBV7-9 and TRBJ2-7; possibly TRBD2 for D (5 bases). The V and J ends lost 5 bases and 6 bases respectively, with 11 bases between them. CDR1 SEHNR and CDR2 FQNEAQ come from the germline V gene (reference sequence). The CDR3 runs to 12 residues. The CDR3 nucleotides read TGTGCCAGCAGCCGGCCTGAGGGCGAGCAGTACTTC. Protein: CASSRPEGEQYF.

V is TRBV4-1 and J is TRBJ2-1, with TRBD1 matching 9 bases. The germline gives CDR1 MGHRA, CDR2 YSYEKL. V was clipped by 3 bases and J by 6 bases; unmatched bases: 12. CDR3 length equals 17 residues. CDR3 loop: CASSQGQGGLQSNEQFF. The CDR3 DNA sequence: TGCGCCAGCAGCCAGGGACAGGGAGGACTACAATCCAATGAGCAGTTCTTC.

This sequence joins TRBV19 and TRBJ2-1; D remains unclear. CDR1 and CDR2 from the germline V gene are LNHDA and SQIVND (reference sequence). The CDR3 covers 13 residues. V lost 6 bases and J lost 6, with 12 bases in between. The CDR3, as DNA: TGTGCCAGTAGCCAAACAGTAGGCAATGAGCAGTTCTTC. It codes for CASSQTVGNEQFF.

The chain has TRBV4-2 and TRBJ2-7; 11 nucleotides line up with TRBD2. Trimming removed 0 bases from V and 7 bases from J; junction bases left unmatched: 11. The CDR3 has 17 residues. Per germline, CDR1 LGHNA and CDR2 YNFKEQ. CDR3 DNA sequence: TGTGCCAGCAGCCAAGATCTGGGAGCTAGCGGGAGGCAAGAGCAGTACTTC. The encoded protein is CASSQDLGASGRQEQYF.

This chain links TRBV28 with TRBJ1-1; TRBD1 matches 9 bases. The length of the CDR3 is 11 residues. Germline CDR1 and CDR2: MDHEN and SYDVKM. Losses at the gene ends were 6 bases for V and 12 bases for J; bases not matched to a gene: 5. CDR3: CASRQTGGTFF. The CDR3 DNA reads TGTGCCAGCAGACAGACAGGGGGGACTTTCTTT.

DNA of the CDR3: TGTGCCAGCAGTCCAGGGGCAGGGAACACTGAAGCTTTCTTT. Residues: CASSPGAGNTEAFF. The chain combines TRBV27 with TRBJ1-1; D might be TRBD1 (6 bases). The ends were cut back, 5 bases at V and 1 base at J, with 11 bases in the middle. The CDR3 loop spans 14 amino acids. Germline V gene data show CDR1 as MNHEY and CDR2 as SMNVEV (reference sequence).

V usage is TRBV9 and J usage is TRBJ2-7, with a possible D match to TRBD1 (6 bases). The CDR3 spans 15 residues. CDR1 and CDR2 (germline): SGDLS, YYNGEE. The V end lost 0 bases, the J end lost 6 bases, and 16 bases lay between the germline ends. The CDR3 DNA sequence: TGTGCCAGCAGCGTAGAGCCCAGGGGCGAAGGCGAGCAGTACTTC. This sequence encodes CASSVEPRGEGEQYF.

The chain links TRBV28 to TRBJ2-1, with D possibly TRBD2 on 6 matching bases. Germline V CDR1 and CDR2: MDHEN, SYDVKM. The CDR3 length is 12 residues. V gave up 8 bases and J gave up 15 bases, with 20 bases separating them. CDR3 nucleotide sequence: TGTGCCAGCGGTACTGGAGGGGCGTGGGGGTTCTTC. It translates to CASGTGGAWGFF.

V is TRBV11-1 and J is TRBJ1-2; 11 bases are a match to TRBD1. The CDR3 runs 15 residues. Unmatched junction bases numbered 4, after V lost 3 bases and J lost 4 bases. Germline V CDR1 and CDR2: SGHAT, FQDESV (reference sequence). This chain's CDR3 is CASSFVDRGPYGYTF. The CDR3 bases are TGTGCCAGCAGCTTCGTGGACAGGGGGCCCTATGGCTACACCTTC.